The TCR beta chain under discussion was sequenced for a study of human T cells and chemical hapten exposure (dated by TCRdb to the early 2020s). Regarding the complete study: For sensitization, 2% DPC in acetone was applied to an approximately 2 cm by approximately 2 cm area of upper inner arm skin. Throughout the roughly 24-week study period, patients were also given weekly therapeutic DPC doses on the scalp. Patch testing was performed on the upper back with Finn chambers containing 0.01% DPC, and the patch tests were scored after 6 days according to International Contact Dermatitis Research Group standards. The mostly female patient cohort included alopecia areata with under or over 50% scalp involvement, alopecia totalis and alopecia universalis. Libraries were pooled for sequencing, and per-sample TCR yields varied mainly because of small differences in library volumes within the pool. The study tracked peripheral blood TCR repertoire changes in vivo during primary and secondary sensitization to the hapten diphenylcyclopropenone (DPC) in alopecia patients. Patient blood was sampled pre-sensitization (week 0) and at 2, 6 and about 24 weeks after DPC sensitization. Roughly 30 alopecia patients gave blood for TCR sequencing at one to four time points (pre-sensitization, 2, 6 and 24 weeks). What the work shows at the level of the full study, not this receptor alone: A positive correlation was found between the number of PT1 expanded TCRs and patch test score, with significance reached at thresholds 8, 16 and 32 but not 4. Alopecia, a presumed autoimmune disease, was present in all patients, so the immune response of the patients might differ from that of healthy individuals. Repeated subsampling changed both the strength of the expansion versus patch-test correlation and the threshold at which the correlation became significant. Significantly more large CDR3 similarity clusters were formed by expanded TCRs than by pre-sensitization or healthy control sets, consistent with antigen-driven responses. The number of TCRs above 1 in 1000 frequency did not change with DPC sensitization; there was no evidence of global repertoire structure alterations.

V loses 10 bases, J loses 2 bases, and the germline ends lie 18 bases apart. From its cysteine to its phenylalanine, the CDR3 spans 14 amino acids. CDR3 DNA is the only sequence kept; it has 42 bases, read in frame from the first base. Reading the germline V gene gives CDR1 SGHTA and CDR2 FQGTGA. Only a few counts were recorded for this clonotype. This receptor's antigen is unknown. The record has no base qualities; no much larger clone is one base away. The sample's time point label is to be understood as: pre-sensitization, week 0. The treatment or condition label of this sample denotes: therapeutic diphenylcyclopropenone sensitization with weekly scalp DPC. At every patch-test visit, the blood draw took place before the patch test was put on. Eligible patients were aged 18 to 70, diagnosed with alopecia, deemed suitable for DPC therapy, and excluded if pregnant. Total RNA was isolated from unfractionated whole blood collected in Tempus Blood RNA tubes.

Libraries were constructed by RACE. Reads for this sample came from a NextSeq 500. Library preparation attached unique molecular identifiers to individual cDNA molecules for quantitative, reproducible TCR counting. Both TCR alpha and TCR beta chains were sequenced from each blood RNA sample. The original pipeline was this. A median of around 96,000 TCRs per sample was observed, with a range of 23,224 to 690,600. The Decombinator software suite was used to annotate V, J and CDR3 in the TCR reads. For the PS versus PT1 abundance plots, all samples were subsampled to the same number of TCRs (28,000). TCRs were defined as expanded if absent before sensitization and observed at least eight times at the 2-week time point. TCRdb reprocessed the public reads (quality trimming at Q25 with fastp, clone calling with MiXCR) and kept in-frame beta chains. Under each unique CDR3 protein, matching rows form one entry showing the most common genes and DNA. These V and J calls derive from TCRdb rather than the authors' analysis. Here the sample has about 180,000 distinct CDR3 sequences; 25% to 35% occur a single time. Roughly 3% of the sample lies in the top ten.

Recombination joined TRBV7-3 with TRBJ2-7, and perhaps TRBD2 as D gene, on 5 matching bases. This sequence was found in a woman under 40 with alopecia areata. Some clones in this sample may be carry-over from other donors' samples. Sample: whole blood, taken in connection with sensitization to the hapten diphenylcyclopropenone (DPC). The nucleotide sequence reads TGTGCCACCCTTGGGAGACGCGAGCCCTACGAGCAGTACTTC. This encodes CATLGRREPYEQYF.